What follows are 3 T cell receptor beta chains derived from one specimen sequenced in a study of CD8 T cells in Susac syndrome. Reverse transcription used roughly 0.5 to 1 ug RNA and random hexamers. MiXCR, applied by TCRdb to the immunoSEQ multiplex PCR reads, yields one record per CDR3 protein. The sample yields 160,000 or so distinct CDR3 sequences, around 94% seen once. Source material: CD4+ T cells from PBMCs. The receptors originated from a human donor with multiple sclerosis.

This rearrangement joins TRBV5-6 to TRBJ1-4; 10 nucleotides match TRBD1. CDR3 length: 14 residues. Trimming took 2 bases from V and 13 from J; bases not matched to a gene: 8. Germline lookup yields CDR1 SGHDT and CDR2 YYEEEE. The CDR3 loop is CASSFDRGRGGLFF. In nucleotides, the CDR3 is TGTGCCAGCAGCTTCGACAGGGGGCGAGGAGGACTGTTTTTT.

The chain joins TRBV15 to TRBJ1-1, with D tentatively TRBD1 (6 bases). This CDR3 has 14 residues. V was clipped by 7 bases and J by 1 base, with 13 bases between them. Germline V gives CDR1 LNHNV, CDR2 YYDKDF (reference sequence). CDR3 residues: CATTAHRANTEAFF. In DNA form, the CDR3 reads TGTGCCACCACCGCCCACAGGGCGAACACTGAAGCTTTCTTT.

V is TRBV7-2 and J is TRBJ2-5, with D unresolved. CDR1 SGHTA and CDR2 FQGNSA come from the germline V gene. Trimming pared 3 bases from V and 3 bases from J, leaving 8 bases between. The CDR3 has 13 residues. CDR3 in DNA: TGTGCCAGCAGCTTTCAAGAAAAAGAGACCCAGTACTTC. Translating it yields CASSFQEKETQYF.